This TCR beta chain was found in a study of cytomegalovirus exposure and HLA in healthy donors (TCRdb year 2017). At the level of the whole study: In an earlier analysis of 587 of the donors, 276 Gb of sequence data and 117 million unique TCR beta sequences from 150 million to 200 million T cells were reported. The T cell repertoires of 550 to 850 subjects were profiled by immunosequencing and related to cytomegalovirus serostatus. Typing coverage varied by locus: about 629-630 donors for A, B, C, DRB1 and DQB1; roughly 560 for DQA1; about 590 for DPA1; roughly 470 for DPB1. To predict cytomegalovirus infection status, the study brought together high-throughput TCR immunosequencing, statistical association of individual TCRs with disease status, and machine learning. The aim of the study was to test whether cataloging public T cell receptors could identify signatures of past pathogen exposure. Donor age, sex, ethnicity and CMV serostatus were compiled together with the repertoire data. HLA typing included class I and class II loci at four-digit resolution. All discovery cohort repertoires had been generated using a single sequencing platform. The later analysis used no new phenotypic data to find candidate immune exposures, relying instead on TCR beta sequences and their occurrence across donors. Of the roughly 400 genotyped donors, 65% to 90% were placed in the genetic ancestry cluster associated with self-reported Caucasian donors. A later analysis re-examined previously published TCR beta repertoires from about 670 donors and added high-resolution HLA genotyping to investigate patterns of TCR occurrence. In an earlier analysis of around 540 of the donors, high-throughput TCR beta sequencing was used to judge whether each TCR beta V gene segment behaved as functional or pseudogenic. Among around 400 genotyped donors of the cohort, an average of around 240,000 unique TCR beta nucleotide sequences were sequenced per donor, around 20% of them non-productive. Roughly 310 gigabases of sequencing data and 70 million to 85 million unique TCR sequences were included in an early release covering around 600 HLA-typed donors. Roughly 5 DR-DQ haplotypes were handled as single units for association and clustering because linkage in the cohort was strong. Besides the first cohort of 550 to 750 subjects, a separate validation cohort made up of 120 different subjects was used. A later genetic analysis used genome-wide SNP genotypes for about three fifths of the roughly 700 donors, treating that subset as a discovery cohort.

Remarks on this clone: Its antigen has not been determined. No base-level quality is on record; no much larger clone is a single base apart.

Libraries were built with the immunoSEQ multiplex PCR assay. A mixture of 60 forward primers for TCR Vbeta segments and 13 reverse primers for TCR Jbeta segments was used in the multiplex PCR. The CDR3 region of rearranged TCR beta genes was amplified from genomic DNA by a multiplex PCR assay. The Illumina HiSeq System was used to sequence the amplified TCR beta libraries as 87-base-pair reads. Regarding the original processing steps: A later analysis tallied roughly 78 million unique TCR beta chains across the 666 repertoires, and approximately 11 million of those chains were shared by two or more donors. To remove PCR and sequencing errors, raw reads were error-corrected and collapsed into unique sequences using a nearest-neighbor algorithm that merged closely related sequences. V, D and J gene segments were assigned by aligning CDR3 sequences to IMGT reference sequences. For a sequence to be retained, a match of at least six nucleotides to both a V gene segment and a J gene segment was required. Rearrangements were classified as productive when the CDR3 lacked stop codons and remained in frame with V and J, and all other rearrangements were classified as non-productive. CDR3 was defined by IMGT convention, running from the second conserved V-encoded cysteine to the conserved J-encoded phenylalanine. Sequences without an unambiguous match to a single V gene segment were excluded from the earlier analysis of a few hundred of the donors. In an earlier analysis of 587 of the donors, V segments were called functional above 56.7% productive rearrangements and were called segregating when the between-donor standard deviation exceeded 5%. A statistical classification framework was built to diagnose cytomegalovirus status from the catalog of TCR beta chain sequences. In a later analysis, V and J genes were assigned by comparing TCR nucleotide sequences against IMGT/GENE-DB human TR gene sequences. The TCRdist pipeline was used in a later analysis to assign CDR3 sequences and most-parsimonious VDJ recombination scenarios. In a later analysis, every TCR beta chain was defined by the combination of its CDR3 amino acid sequence and its V-gene family, and reads without a unique V-gene family were dropped. To address suspected cross-contamination and a sequencing artifact, a later analysis removed approximately 600 highly shared, low-generation-probability nucleotide sequences. For each public chain, a later analysis derived a clonal expansion index from normalized ranks of inferred template counts within each repertoire. In a later analysis, generation probabilities were computed using a VDJ recombination model fitted to out-of-frame rearrangements, and the results were checked against IGoR. Hypergeometric tests were used in a later analysis to score TCR-TCR, TCR-HLA and TCR-CMV co-occurrence, with a repertoire-size bias correction applied to the TCR pairs. To estimate false discovery rates, a later analysis permuted the HLA or CMV assignments 20 times. A later analysis grouped co-occurring TCRs with DBSCAN, adding TCRdist sequence similarity when clustering within HLA-allele-positive subsets. Co-occurrence clustering excluded repertoires with fewer than 30,000 or more than 120,000 public chains, plus five with anomalous nucleotide sharing. What TCRdb holds here is the immuneACCESS table cut down to in-frame rearrangements. Part of the clones is not present; checked against another copy, under half of the missing clones reflect an unresolved V gene, and the others are unexplained. V, J and clone size reflect that table, while D and trimming were determined from the DNA. The sample table shows 250,000 to 350,000 clones, and 70% to 90% are seen once. About 2% of the sample is in the top ten clones.

General study outcomes and caveats: Correlated functional status among segregating V segments might reflect linkage disequilibrium, but an unknown experimental factor could not be ruled out. In a later analysis, TCR association rates were found to vary across HLA loci, with the most associated TCRs seen for DRB1 alleles and the fewest for HLA-C alleles. Across donors, most TCR sequences were observed very rarely, whereas some public TCRs were present in many individuals. Specific HLA alleles were associated with some 15,000 TCR beta sequences at a false discovery rate of 0.05 in a later analysis. A later genetic analysis reported fewer N-insertions in productive TCRs among donors in an Asian-associated ancestry cluster than the approximately 670-donor mean. In a later analysis, HLA-associated TCR beta chains showed more clonal expansion and lower generation probabilities than non-associated chains that were equally common. This cohort had only TCR beta chains sequenced, and the lack of alpha or paired-chain data limited which features could be detected. A later genetic analysis associated a missense DCLRE1C variant with V-gene and J-gene trimming of TCR beta chains, and an independent cohort replicated the association. About 17 rarely observed V segments, including chromosome 9 orphons, were excluded from the earlier analysis of some 590 of the donors because counts were too low. It was suggested by the authors that the approach could potentially be generalized to other disease states and immunological phenotypes. When HLA alleles, especially DR and DQ, strongly co-occurred, TCR associations were difficult to assign to individual alleles. For the cohort, immune exposure information was limited to CMV serostatus. The classifier was reported to diagnose cytomegalovirus status with high specificity and sensitivity in both the original and validation cohorts. Broadly in line with IMGT annotations, most TCR beta V segments showed up in productive rearrangements about 87% or about 30% of the time in an earlier analysis of 450 to 600 of the donors. A total of 164 TCR beta chains were listed by the study as associated with cytomegalovirus. HLA typing was unavailable for some donors at each locus, so association tests used only the typed subset. A group of highly shared sequence variants was considered likely to be a technical artifact of the sequencing pipeline. According to a later analysis, parvovirus B19, influenza, CMV and Epstein-Barr virus appeared linked to several top co-occurrence clusters. A few of the identified cytomegalovirus-associated TCR beta chains were confirmed in vitro to be specific for cytomegalovirus antigens. Sequencing depth was assumed to be roughly uniform across donors in the presence/absence analyses, though that assumption may not hold. A further reported finding was that TCR beta sequences accurately predicted the HLA-A and HLA-B alleles for most subjects in the first cohort. A later analysis found that most CMV-associated TCR beta chains appeared HLA-restricted, with HLA associations seemingly driven largely by CMV exposure.

The cohort was made up of several hundred healthy bone marrow donors. All cohort members were sampled while nominally healthy, although unrecorded immune exposures were likely present. The donor tested CMV seronegative, placing the donor among the 350 or so seronegative members of the cohort. A peripheral blood sample was provided by each donor, and peripheral blood mononuclear cells were used for TCR beta sequencing. The Qiagen DNeasy Blood Extraction Kit was used to extract genomic DNA from the blood cell samples. The specimen sequenced was PBMCs. This receptor was taken from a woman aged 18-29 years in good health and CMV-seronegative.

The bases are TGTGCCAGTAGTATAGGAACCGGGACAGGGGGTAATGAAAAACTGTTTTTT. Translated, it gives CASSIGTGTGGNEKLFF. Recombination linked TRBV19 to TRBJ1-4; 11 junctional bases match TRBD1. Trimming accounts for 1 base at V and 4 bases at J, while the number of junction bases matched to no gene is 5. CDR1 and CDR2 are drawn from the germline V gene (reference sequence): LNHDA, SQIVND. From its cysteine to its phenylalanine, the CDR3 spans 17 amino acids. The kept DNA is CDR3 alone, 51 bases in frame from the first base.